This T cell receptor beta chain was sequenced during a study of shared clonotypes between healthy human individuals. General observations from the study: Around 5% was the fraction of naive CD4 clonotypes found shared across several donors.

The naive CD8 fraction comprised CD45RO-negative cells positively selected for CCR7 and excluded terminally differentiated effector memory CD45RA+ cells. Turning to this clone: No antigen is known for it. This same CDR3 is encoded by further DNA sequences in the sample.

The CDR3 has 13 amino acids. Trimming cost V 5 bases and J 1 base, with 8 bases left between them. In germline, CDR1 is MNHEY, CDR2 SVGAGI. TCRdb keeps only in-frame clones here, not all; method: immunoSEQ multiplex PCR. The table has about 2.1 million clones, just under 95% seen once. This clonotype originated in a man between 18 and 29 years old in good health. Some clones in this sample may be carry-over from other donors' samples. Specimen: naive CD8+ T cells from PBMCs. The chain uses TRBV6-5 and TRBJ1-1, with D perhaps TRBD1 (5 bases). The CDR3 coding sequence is TGTGCCAGCAGTCCGACAGCGAACACTGAAGCTTTCTTT. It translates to CASSPTANTEAFF.